Listed here is a single T cell receptor beta chain. Its antigen is not identified. This sample was taken from a study of OX40 agonist ivuxolimab in advanced cancers. Study details: Partial responses, seen in three patients, involved one hepatocellular carcinoma and two cutaneous melanomas.

The CDR3 is made up of 12 amino acids. Germline V gene lookup returns CDR1 SEHNR and CDR2 FQNEAQ (reference sequence). Trimming took off 1 base at V and 11 bases at J, with 9 bases between the two ends. With autoimmune disease history or systemic immunosuppression, patients were excluded. Study outcomes and limitations: Among some nonresponders, normalized T-cell clonal expansion was also low.

Clones were read by immunoSEQ multiplex PCR, and TCRdb kept only the in-frame ones, dropping some. The sample lists roughly 60,000 clones; around 85% were seen once. This TCR was recovered from an adult with an advanced solid tumor such as melanoma, head and neck, liver or kidney cancer. This chain joins TRBV7-9 and TRBJ2-1, with no clear D. The sequenced sample was CD4+ or CD8+ T cells sorted from blood, obtained in a trial of the OX40 agonist ivuxolimab. CDR3 nucleotide sequence: TGTGCCAGCAGCTTAGTTGTCCAGAAGCAGTTCTTC. Translated: CASSLVVQKQFF. Filled out from reference TRBV7-9 and TRBJ2-1, the complete variable domain reads DTGVSQNPRHKITKRGQNVTFRCDPISEHNRLYWYRQTLGQGPEFLTYFQNEAQLEKSRLLSDRFSAERPKGSFSTLEIQRTEQGDSAMYLCASSLVVQKQFFGPGTRLTVL.